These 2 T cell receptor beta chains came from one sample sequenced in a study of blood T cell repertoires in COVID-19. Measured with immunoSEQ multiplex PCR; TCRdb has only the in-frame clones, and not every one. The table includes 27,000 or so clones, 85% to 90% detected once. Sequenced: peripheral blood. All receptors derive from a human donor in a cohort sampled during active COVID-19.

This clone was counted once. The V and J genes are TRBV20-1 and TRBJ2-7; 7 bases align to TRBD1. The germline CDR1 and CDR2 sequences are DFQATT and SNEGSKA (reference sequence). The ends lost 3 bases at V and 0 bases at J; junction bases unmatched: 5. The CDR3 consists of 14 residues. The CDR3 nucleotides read TGCAGTGCTAGTCGGACAGGAAGCTCCTACGAGCAGTACTTC. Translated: CSASRTGSSYEQYF.

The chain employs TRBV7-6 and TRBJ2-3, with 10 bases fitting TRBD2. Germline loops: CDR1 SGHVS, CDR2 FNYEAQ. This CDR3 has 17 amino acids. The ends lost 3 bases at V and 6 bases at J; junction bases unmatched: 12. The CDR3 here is CASSFPPSGGDSDTQYF. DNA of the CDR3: TGTGCCAGCAGCTTCCCTCCGAGCGGGGGGGACTCGGATACGCAGTATTTT.